A single sample is the source of the 25 T cell receptor beta chains below, sequenced in a study of OX40 agonist ivuxolimab in advanced cancers. The protocol was immunoSEQ multiplex PCR, while the TCRdb copy is restricted to in-frame clones and leaves out a portion. Of more than 12,000 clones detected, about 80% appear once; the ten largest clones hold less than 35%. The sequencing here drew on CD4+ or CD8+ T cells sorted from blood, taken in a trial of the OX40 agonist ivuxolimab. These receptors were taken from an adult with an advanced solid tumor such as melanoma, head and neck, liver or kidney cancer.

This chain uses TRBV27 with TRBJ2-2; D unclear. The CDR3 has 12 amino acids. Germline V gene sequence: CDR1 MNHEY, CDR2 SMNVEV (reference sequence). V shed 3 bases and J shed 6 bases, with 5 bases lying between them. The CDR3 sequence is CASSFSPGELFF. DNA for the CDR3: TGTGCCAGCAGTTTTTCCCCCGGGGAGCTGTTTTTT.

This rearrangement joins TRBV6-6 to TRBJ1-1; D remains unclear. Per the germline V gene, CDR1 is MNHNY and CDR2 is SVGAGI (reference sequence). With 1 base removed from V and 3 bases from J, the gap between germline ends came to 12 bases. The CDR3 extends over 15 amino acids. CDR3 coding DNA: TGTGCCAGCAGTTACTTCGAACCCCCCGACACTGAAGCTTTCTTT. It specifies CASSYFEPPDTEAFF.

The chain is built from TRBV4-1 and TRBJ1-5, with D unclear. Germline V gene data show CDR1 as MGHRA and CDR2 as YSYEKL. CDR3 size: 14 residues. V shed 4 bases and J shed 2 bases, with 9 bases lying between them. The CDR3 spells CASSPSRGNQPQHF. CDR3 nucleotide sequence: TGCGCCAGCAGCCCCTCTCGAGGCAATCAGCCCCAGCATTTT.

V gene TRBV7-9 combines with J gene TRBJ1-1; 9 bases match TRBD1. The germline gives CDR1 SEHNR, CDR2 FQNEAQ (reference sequence). V shed 5 bases, J shed 4 bases, and the junction held 5 bases outside the gene matches. CDR3 length: 14 residues. The CDR3 loop is CASSHGQGITEAFF. DNA of the CDR3: TGTGCCAGCAGCCACGGACAGGGGATCACTGAAGCTTTCTTT. The whole variable domain, filled in from reference TRBV7-9 and TRBJ1-1, reads DTGVSQNPRHKITKRGQNVTFRCDPISEHNRLYWYRQTLGQGPEFLTYFQNEAQLEKSRLLSDRFSAERPKGSFSTLEIQRTEQGDSAMYLCASSHGQGITEAFFGQGTRLTVV.

The CDR3 DNA is TGTGCCAGCAGTTATTTGGGATTGAGCACTGAAGCTTTCTTT. Its protein product is CASSYLGLSTEAFF. The chain combines TRBV6-5 with TRBJ1-1, with D uncertain. Trimming took off 3 bases at V and 4 bases at J, with 12 bases between the two ends. Germline V CDR1 and CDR2: MNHEY, SVGAGI. The CDR3 length is 14 residues.

The J gene is TRBJ1-1, the V gene TRBV9; D ambiguous. The CDR3 is 14 amino acids. V was cut by 4 bases and J by 11 bases, with 21 bases left in between. The V gene's germline CDR1 is SGDLS and CDR2 YYNGEE. The CDR3 DNA sequence: TGTGCCAGCAGCTTAGCCGGCCCCATTGGAAGTGCTTTCTTT. Its translation is CASSLAGPIGSAFF.

Only one count was recorded for this clone. The gene calls are TRBV2 and TRBJ2-2; 8 positions match TRBD1. Trimming at V came to 7 bases and at J to 2 bases, leaving 18 bases not matched to a gene. This CDR3 has 19 residues. Germline CDR1 and CDR2: SNHLY and FYNNEI. This chain's CDR3 is CASTLLVDRGPLNTGELFF. CDR3 sequence (DNA): TGTGCCAGCACCCTACTAGTTGACAGGGGACCTTTAAACACCGGGGAGCTGTTTTTT.

The chain recombines TRBV27 with TRBJ1-1; 7 bases agree with TRBD1. The CDR3 is 14 amino acids. From germline, CDR1 is MNHEY and CDR2 SMNVEV (reference sequence). V lost 3 bases and J lost 5; bases outside the gene matches: 6. The DNA of the CDR3 is TGTGCCAGCAGTTTCTTACAGGGGAGGACTGAAGCTTTCTTT. It specifies CASSFLQGRTEAFF.

The chain combines TRBV5-4 with TRBJ2-1, with D possibly matching TRBD2 (6 bases). The CDR3 length is 15 residues. Trimming took 0 bases from V and 7 from J, leaving 14 bases between them. CDR1 is SGHNT, CDR2 YYREEE, per germline (reference sequence). CDR3 sequence: CASSLDPGSGNEQFF. The CDR3 DNA sequence: TGTGCCAGCAGCTTGGATCCAGGGAGCGGGAATGAGCAGTTCTTC.

The chain employs TRBV27 and TRBJ1-1, with 8 positions matching TRBD1. Germline V gene lookup returns CDR1 MNHEY and CDR2 SMNVEV (reference sequence). With V trimmed by 5 bases and J by 2 bases, 10 bases remained unmatched. This CDR3 is built from 16 residues. The CDR3 coding sequence is TGTGCCAGCAGTGCGTCGACCAGGGGGCTTAACACTGAAGCTTTCTTT. This sequence encodes CASSASTRGLNTEAFF.

The V call is TRBV6-6, the J call TRBJ1-2, with unresolved D. The CDR3 has 12 residues. The V end was cut by 7 bases, the J end by 4 bases, with 10 bases between. Germline CDR1 MNHNY, CDR2 SVGAGI (reference sequence). The CDR3 DNA follows: TGTGCCAGCATTGGGCAGCTCTATGGCTACACCTTC. Encoded protein: CASIGQLYGYTF.

The chain is built from TRBV4-2 and TRBJ1-4; D ambiguous. CDR3 size: 17 residues. In germline, CDR1 is LGHNA, CDR2 YNFKEQ. With 1 base removed from V and 10 bases from J, the gap between germline ends came to 22 bases. The CDR3 region is CASSQGPGLMVNRKLFF. The CDR3 region has the DNA TGTGCCAGCAGCCAAGGACCAGGACTGATGGTTAATAGAAAACTGTTTTTT.

The V gene is TRBV7-9, the J gene TRBJ2-3; D remains unclear. V gave up 8 bases and J gave up 0 bases, with 6 bases separating them. Germline-derived CDR1 and CDR2 are SEHNR and FQNEAQ (reference sequence). The CDR3 contains 12 residues. CDR3: CASERSTDTQYF. CDR3 nucleotide sequence: TGTGCCAGCGAAAGGAGCACAGATACGCAGTATTTT.

The chain carries TRBV10-2 and TRBJ1-1; no firm D call. Trimming took off 5 bases at V and 1 base at J, with 2 bases between the two ends. Germline values: CDR1 WSHSY, CDR2 SAAADI. The CDR3 spans 11 residues. The CDR3 DNA reads TGCGCCAGCAGTTGGAACACTGAAGCTTTCTTT. This translates into CASSWNTEAFF.

This rearrangement joins TRBV7-3 to TRBJ2-1; TRBD2 agrees at 13 bases. Germline CDR1 reads SGHTA; CDR2 reads FQGTGA. Trimming cost V 3 bases and J 9 bases; bases outside gene matches: 5. The CDR3 has 15 amino acids. The CDR3 sequence is CASSFTSGGASEQFF. The CDR3 DNA reads TGTGCCAGCAGCTTTACTAGCGGGGGGGCGAGTGAGCAGTTCTTC.

This chain joins TRBV9 and TRBJ2-1; 7 nucleotides match TRBD2. Germline assignment: CDR1 SGDLS and CDR2 YYNGEE. The CDR3 has 14 residues. V lost 0 bases and J lost 7; bases outside the gene matches: 4. CDR3 residues: CASSVGGGSNEQFF. CDR3 DNA: TGTGCCAGCAGCGTAGGCGGGGGATCGAATGAGCAGTTCTTC.

This clone was detected a few times. The chain employs TRBV7-6 and TRBJ2-7, with TRBD2 as a possible D gene (5 bases). Germline CDR1 reads SGHVS; CDR2 reads FNYEAQ. V dropped 5 bases and J dropped 4 bases, with 15 bases sitting between them. This CDR3 is 14 amino acids long. CDR3: CASSPPGSNYEQYF. CDR3 coding DNA: TGTGCCAGCAGCCCTCCGGGATCTAATTACGAGCAGTACTTC.

This chain uses TRBV10-3 with TRBJ1-1; 7 nucleotides line up with TRBD1. The V gene end was trimmed by 6 bases and the J gene end by 1 base; junction bases not matched to a gene: 2. The CDR3 contains 13 residues. Germline V lookup: CDR1 ENHRY, CDR2 SYGVKD. The CDR3 loop reads CAISDRANTEAFF. The CDR3 bases are TGTGCCATCAGCGACAGGGCGAACACTGAAGCTTTCTTT.

This rearrangement joins TRBV27 to TRBJ1-2; a weak D match, TRBD1 (5 bases). V was clipped by 4 bases and J by 2 bases, with 14 bases between them. The CDR3 has 15 residues. Per germline, CDR1 MNHEY and CDR2 SMNVEV (reference sequence). The CDR3 region is CASSSLGALNYGYTF. CDR3 bases: TGTGCCAGCAGTTCCCTAGGGGCCCTAAACTATGGCTACACCTTC.

J is TRBJ2-1 and V is TRBV4-2; 7 bases match TRBD2. V lost 2 bases, J lost 2 bases, and 6 bases stayed unmatched. CDR1 LGHNA and CDR2 YNFKEQ come from the germline V gene. The length of the CDR3 is 16 residues. CDR3 protein: CASSQPWGGTYNEQFF. CDR3 nucleotides: TGTGCCAGCAGCCAACCCTGGGGGGGGACCTACAATGAGCAGTTCTTC.

V usage is TRBV4-1 and J usage is TRBJ2-7, with 10 nucleotides matching TRBD1. The germline gives CDR1 MGHRA, CDR2 YSYEKL. CDR3 size: 15 residues. Trimming cost V 4 bases and J 7 bases; bases outside gene matches: 10. CDR3 sequence reads: CASSPSGTGVVEQYF. DNA of the CDR3: TGCGCCAGCAGCCCTTCCGGGACAGGGGTTGTGGAGCAGTACTTC.

The rearrangement joins TRBV4-3 to TRBJ1-6; no clear D gene. The germline CDR1 and CDR2 sequences are LGHNA and YSLEER. Trimming left V 0 bases short and J 0 bases short, with 3 bases between. The CDR3 loop spans 15 amino acids. CDR3 sequence reads: CASSQDSSYNSPLHF. The CDR3 region has the DNA TGCGCCAGCAGCCAAGATAGCTCCTATAATTCACCCCTCCACTTT.

The V call is TRBV19, the J call TRBJ1-5; no clear D. V shed 5 bases and J shed 2 bases, with 7 bases lying between them. This CDR3 contains 13 residues. Germline-derived CDR1 and CDR2 are LNHDA and SQIVND (reference sequence). The CDR3 DNA is TGTGCCAGTAGTTTCGGGGGCAATCAGCCCCAGCATTTT. It codes for CASSFGGNQPQHF. Combining the CDR3 with reference TRBV19 and TRBJ1-5 gives the whole variable domain DGGITQSPKYLFRKEGQNVTLSCEQNLNHDAMYWYRQDPGQGLRLIYYSQIVNDFQKGDIAEGYSVSREKKESFPLTVTSAQKNPTAFYLCASSFGGNQPQHFGDGTRLSIL.

This chain uses TRBV27 with TRBJ1-4; the D gene is possibly TRBD1 (6 bases). The germline CDR1 and CDR2 sequences are MNHEY and SMNVEV (reference sequence). Trimming left V 5 bases short and J 5 bases short, with 15 bases between. This CDR3 has 15 residues. For the CDR3, the DNA is TGTGCCAGCAGTAGAACGACAGGAGTAAATGAAAAACTGTTTTTT. This encodes CASSRTTGVNEKLFF.

Notes on this clone: Relative to the germline gene, one junction end is altered; a read error may explain this. CDR3 DNA: TGTGCTAGTGGGTTGGACGTATACGAGCAGTACTTC. It specifies CASGLDVYEQYF. The chain couples TRBV12-5 to TRBJ2-7; D is uncertain. Germline V gene data show CDR1 as LGHNT and CDR2 as FRNRAP. The CDR3 loop spans 12 amino acids.